These 23 T cell receptor beta chains share one sample of origin, sequenced in a study of memory CD4+ T cells and cytomegalovirus serostatus (dated by TCRdb to between 2018 and 2021). Receptor amplification or capture employed the immunoSEQ multiplex PCR assay. Entries here come from immuneACCESS through TCRdb and include only in-frame sequences with V and J called. Some clones fail to appear in such tables; in the studies checked, an unresolved V gene covers under half of the shortfall, and the cause of the remainder is unknown. This sample is represented by about 46,000 clones; 60% to 80% of them were singletons. Approximately 0.98% of the sample is taken by the ten largest. Single viable CD3+CD4+CD8-CD45RO+ cells were sorted as memory CD4+ T cells on a FACSAria II. Sequenced material: memory CD4+ T cells from blood. The receptors here all came from an adult in good health and CMV-seronegative.

The chain links TRBV7-2 to TRBJ2-6; 7 bases match TRBD2. CDR3 length: 18 residues. Unmatched junction bases numbered 10, after V lost 5 bases and J lost 0 bases. Germline V gives CDR1 SGHTA, CDR2 FQGNSA. CDR3 bases: TGTGCCAGCAGCCCGGGGCGGCTAGCGGTCTCTGGGGCCAACGTCCTGACTTTC. It is translated as CASSPGRLAVSGANVLTF.

The gene calls are TRBV7-9 and TRBJ1-1, with D possibly TRBD1 on 5 matching bases. Germline assignment: CDR1 SEHNR and CDR2 FQNEAQ (reference sequence). The V gene lost 1 base and the J gene lost 8 bases, with 20 bases spanning the gap. CDR3 length equals 16 residues. The DNA of the CDR3 is TGTGCCAGCAGCTTAGACCCGGGGCGAGGGTTCTCCGAAGCTTTCTTT. Its translation is CASSLDPGRGFSEAFF.

The chain carries TRBV9 and TRBJ2-6, with TRBD1 matching over 7 bases. The junction had 6 bases not matched to a gene; V was cut back by 3 bases and J by 0 bases. The CDR3 length is 17 residues. The germline CDR1 and CDR2 sequences are SGDLS and YYNGEE. The CDR3 DNA follows: TGTGCCAGCAGCGCCCAGGGGGTTGGCTCTGGGGCCAACGTCCTGACTTTC. Translating it yields CASSAQGVGSGANVLTF. The variable domain in full, completed from reference TRBV9 and TRBJ2-6, reads DSGVTQTPKHLITATGQRVTLRCSPRSGDLSVYWYQQSLDQGLQFLIQYYNGEERAKGNILERFSAQQFPDLHSELNLSSLELGDSALYFCASSAQGVGSGANVLTFGAGSRLTVL.

CDR3 protein: CASSPLDRANYGYTF. The CDR3 bases are TGTGCCAGCAGTCCCCTCGACAGGGCTAACTATGGCTACACCTTC. The rearrangement uses TRBV2 and TRBJ1-2; 7 bases fit TRBD1. V shed 5 bases and J 0 bases; nucleotides not matched to a gene: 6. CDR3 length: 15 amino acids. The germline V gene has CDR1 SNHLY and CDR2 FYNNEI.

This clone was observed a single time. The rearrangement links TRBV11-3 to TRBJ2-2; maybe TRBD1 (5 bases). CDR1 and CDR2 (germline): SGHNT, YENEEA. The CDR3 is made up of 14 amino acids. Trimming removed 4 bases at V and 5 bases at J, with 11 bases between. The CDR3 here is CASSWGPRTGELFF. CDR3 bases: TGTGCCAGCAGCTGGGGCCCGAGGACCGGGGAGCTGTTTTTT.

The V call is TRBV28, the J call TRBJ2-5, with D tentatively TRBD1 (5 bases). CDR1 is MDHEN, CDR2 SYDVKM, per germline. The CDR3 is made up of 15 amino acids. Trimming removed 3 bases at V and 4 bases at J, with 15 bases between. CDR3 bases: TGTGCCAGCAGTTTGGAAGGGGTCCTAAGAGAGACCCAGTACTTC. Its translation is CASSLEGVLRETQYF.

V and J are TRBV7-6 and TRBJ1-3; D gene unclear. V lost 5 bases to trimming and J lost 0 bases, with 8 bases between them. The CDR3 consists of 14 residues. CDR1 SGHVS and CDR2 FNYEAQ come from the germline V gene. This chain's CDR3 is CASSPEISGNTIYF. CDR3 nucleotides: TGTGCCAGCAGCCCTGAGATCTCTGGAAACACCATATATTTT.

The rearrangement joins TRBV5-5 to TRBJ2-6; D ambiguous. The CDR3 has 19 amino acids. Germline loops: CDR1 SGHKS, CDR2 YYEKEE (reference sequence). V was trimmed by 4 bases and J by 0 bases, leaving 20 bases between them. CDR3 amino acids: CASSHLTIGASSGANVLTF. The CDR3 region has the DNA TGTGCCAGCAGCCATCTTACTATAGGCGCGAGCTCTGGGGCCAACGTCCTGACTTTC.

The chain recombines TRBV20-1 with TRBJ2-7; D not certain. The germline V gene encodes CDR1 DFQATT and CDR2 SNEGSKA (reference sequence). Trimming took off 3 bases at V and 3 bases at J, with 6 bases between the two ends. The CDR3 is 11 residues long. As DNA, the CDR3 is TGCAGTGCTAGGGGCCGCTACGAGCAGTACTTC. Its protein is CSARGRYEQYF.

Concerning this clone: Its ends do not fully match the called genes, so a read error is possible. The gene calls are TRBV28 and TRBJ1-1; D might be TRBD1 (6 bases). CDR1 is MDHEN and CDR2 is SYDVKM in the germline V gene. This CDR3 has 14 amino acids. CDR3 residues: CASIKAGTPRKVIF. The CDR3 nucleotides read TGTGCCAGCATAAAAGCCGGGACACCTAGAAAAGTGATCTTT.

The chain employs TRBV6-6 and TRBJ1-5; D is unresolved. Trimming left V 6 bases short and J 5 bases short, with 20 bases between. CDR1 MNHNY and CDR2 SVGAGI come from the germline V gene (reference sequence). The CDR3 extends over 16 amino acids. The chain's CDR3 is CASRGRVGPNDQPQHF. The CDR3 coding sequence is TGTGCCAGCAGGGGGAGGGTGGGTCCTAACGATCAGCCCCAGCATTTT.

In this sample, this clone turned up a few times. DNA for the CDR3: TGTGCCAGCAGCCGCACACCGGGACACAGCTCCTACGAGCAGTACTTC. Protein product: CASSRTPGHSSYEQYF. The genes are TRBV7-9 and TRBJ2-7; TRBD1 is a possible D gene (6 bases). Germline CDR1 is SEHNR and CDR2 is FQNEAQ (reference sequence). Trimming took off 5 bases at V and 0 bases at J, with 17 bases between the two ends. The length of the CDR3 is 16 residues.

The table lists this clone with a count of one. The V and J genes are TRBV6-1 and TRBJ1-1, with TRBD1 matching 7 bases. Trimming cost V 4 bases and J 5 bases; bases outside gene matches: 13. Germline values: CDR1 MNHNS, CDR2 SASEGT. The CDR3 runs 16 residues. This CDR3 reads CASSVRQGGSGTEAFF. The CDR3 coding sequence is TGTGCCAGCAGTGTCCGACAGGGAGGTAGCGGAACTGAAGCTTTCTTT.

V is TRBV4-1 and J is TRBJ1-3; no reliable D call. V was pared by 4 bases and J by 0 bases, with 7 bases between. This CDR3 region has 14 residues. Germline V CDR1 and CDR2: MGHRA, YSYEKL. This CDR3 is CASSRVSSGNTIYF. The CDR3 DNA reads TGCGCCAGCAGCCGCGTTAGCTCTGGAAACACCATATATTTT.

The J gene is TRBJ2-2, the V gene TRBV29-1, with a weak D call TRBD1 (6 bases). Per the germline V gene, CDR1 is SQVTM and CDR2 is ANQGSEA. Between the trimmed V and J ends, which lost 6 bases and 0 bases, there was a span of 11 bases. The CDR3 runs to 14 residues. CDR3 region: CSVRDTPNTGELFF. The CDR3 bases are TGCAGCGTCCGGGACACCCCGAACACCGGGGAGCTGTTTTTT.

This chain connects TRBV6-5 to TRBJ2-7, with no clear D. This CDR3 contains 12 residues. Trimming removed 8 bases at V and 6 bases at J, with 14 bases between. Germline V lookup: CDR1 MNHEY, CDR2 SVGAGI. DNA for the CDR3: TGTGCCAGCTCTCAAGGCATTCGCGAGCAGTACTTC. The encoded protein is CASSQGIREQYF.

This clone was seen just once. The chain joins TRBV5-5 to TRBJ2-3; the D is unclear. Looked up from germline, CDR1 is SGHKS and CDR2 is YYEKEE (reference sequence). This CDR3 comprises 15 residues. V lost 3 bases and J 2 bases, leaving 13 bases between the germline ends. The CDR3 sequence: CASSSSPRPTDTQYF. CDR3 DNA sequence: TGTGCCAGCAGCTCGAGCCCGAGGCCCACAGATACGCAGTATTTT.

The genes are TRBV7-2 and TRBJ1-1; D remains unclear. CDR1 and CDR2 from the germline V gene are SGHTA and FQGNSA. The CDR3 covers 14 residues. The ends were cut back, 3 bases at V and 6 bases at J, with 14 bases in the middle. The CDR3 sequence: CASSFALVRPEAFF. CDR3 coding DNA: TGTGCCAGCAGCTTCGCCCTCGTCCGGCCTGAAGCTTTCTTT.

The V call is TRBV10-3, the J call TRBJ2-6; TRBD1 aligns across 7 bases. The CDR3 has 18 amino acids. V was clipped by 0 bases and J by 2 bases; unmatched bases: 7. The germline V gene has CDR1 ENHRY and CDR2 SYGVKD. The CDR3 coding sequence is TGTGCCATCAGTGAGTCGAAACAGGGGACGGCTGGGGCCAACGTCCTGACTTTC. Translating it yields CAISESKQGTAGANVLTF.

The chain employs TRBV28 and TRBJ1-5; tentatively, D is TRBD1 (5 bases). With 3 bases removed from V and 5 bases from J, the gap between germline ends came to 17 bases. In germline, CDR1 is MDHEN, CDR2 SYDVKM. The CDR3 sequence is 16 residues long. The CDR3 nucleotides are TGTGCCAGCAGTTTCGTGTCGGGGGAACCTCATCAGCCCCAGCATTTT. This sequence encodes CASSFVSGEPHQPQHF.

The chain carries TRBV19 and TRBJ2-7; 11 nucleotides line up with TRBD2. Unmatched junction bases numbered 4, after V lost 3 bases and J lost 6 bases. This CDR3 is built from 14 residues. Germline CDR1 reads LNHDA; CDR2 reads SQIVND (reference sequence). The CDR3 reads CASSMLGLAGEQYF. DNA of the CDR3: TGTGCCAGTAGTATGCTTGGACTAGCGGGCGAGCAGTACTTC.

The chain is built from TRBV30 and TRBJ1-6; D ambiguous. The germline V and J ends were trimmed by 8 bases and 10 bases, with 21 bases remaining between them. CDR3 length equals 14 residues. Germline V gene data show CDR1 as GTSNPN and CDR2 as SVGIG (reference sequence). The CDR3 DNA reads TGTGCCGCTGCCTCTAAGGGAGGTTGGTCACCCCTCCACTTT. Translating it yields CAAASKGGWSPLHF.

This clone turned up a few times. A junction boundary mismatches the germline segment, possibly from a read error. The chain joins TRBV28 to TRBJ1-2; D unresolved. CDR1 is MDHEN, CDR2 SYDVKM, per germline. The CDR3 totals 12 residues. The CDR3 protein is CASSLYNMQQAF. The CDR3 nucleotides read TGTGCCAGCAGTTTATATAATATGCAGCAGGCCTTC.